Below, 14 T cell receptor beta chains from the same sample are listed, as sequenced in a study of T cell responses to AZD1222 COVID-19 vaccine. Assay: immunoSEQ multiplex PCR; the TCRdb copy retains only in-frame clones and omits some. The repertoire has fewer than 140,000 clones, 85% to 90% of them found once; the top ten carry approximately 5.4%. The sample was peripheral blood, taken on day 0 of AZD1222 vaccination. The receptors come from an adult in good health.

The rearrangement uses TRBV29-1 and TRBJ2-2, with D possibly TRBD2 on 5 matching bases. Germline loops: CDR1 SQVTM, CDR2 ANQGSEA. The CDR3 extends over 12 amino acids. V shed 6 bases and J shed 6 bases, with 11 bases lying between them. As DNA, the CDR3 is TGCAGCGTCCGAGGGTATCCCGGGGAGCTGTTTTTT. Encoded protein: CSVRGYPGELFF.

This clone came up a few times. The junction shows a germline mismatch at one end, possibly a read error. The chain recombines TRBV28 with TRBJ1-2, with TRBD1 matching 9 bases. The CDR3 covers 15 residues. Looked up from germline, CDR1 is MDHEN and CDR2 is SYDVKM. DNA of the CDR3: TGTGCCAGCACTTTAGGAGGACAGGGGAGCTATGGCTACACCTTC. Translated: CASTLGGQGSYGYTF.

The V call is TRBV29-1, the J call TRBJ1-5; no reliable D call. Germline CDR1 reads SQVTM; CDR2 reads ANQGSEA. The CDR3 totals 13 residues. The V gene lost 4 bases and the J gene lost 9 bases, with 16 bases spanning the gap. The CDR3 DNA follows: TGCAGCGTTGCCGCGGTTCGGGAAGGGCCCCAGCATTTT. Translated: CSVAAVREGPQHF.

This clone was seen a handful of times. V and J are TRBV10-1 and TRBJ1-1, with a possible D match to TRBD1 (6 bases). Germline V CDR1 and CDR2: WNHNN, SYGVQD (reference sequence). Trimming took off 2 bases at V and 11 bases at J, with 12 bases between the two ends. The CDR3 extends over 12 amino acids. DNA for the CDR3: TGCGCCAGCAGTGAGGGTGGGACAAGGGCTTTCTTT. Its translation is CASSEGGTRAFF.

The CDR3 region is CASRYSGSVGTDTQYF. The CDR3 DNA reads as TGTGCCAGCAGATATAGCGGGAGCGTGGGCACAGATACGCAGTATTTT. This chain connects TRBV5-4 to TRBJ2-3, with 9 nucleotides matching TRBD2. V lost 5 bases, J lost 1 base, and 8 bases stayed unmatched. CDR1 SGHNT and CDR2 YYREEE come from the germline V gene (reference sequence). The CDR3 has 16 amino acids.

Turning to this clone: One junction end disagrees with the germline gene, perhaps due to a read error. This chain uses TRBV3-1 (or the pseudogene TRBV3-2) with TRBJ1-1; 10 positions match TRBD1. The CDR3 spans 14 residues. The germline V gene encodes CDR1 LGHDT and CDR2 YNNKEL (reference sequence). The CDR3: CASTQDRGRTEAFF. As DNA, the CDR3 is TGTGCCAGCACCCAAGACAGGGGGCGTACTGAAGCTTTCTTT.

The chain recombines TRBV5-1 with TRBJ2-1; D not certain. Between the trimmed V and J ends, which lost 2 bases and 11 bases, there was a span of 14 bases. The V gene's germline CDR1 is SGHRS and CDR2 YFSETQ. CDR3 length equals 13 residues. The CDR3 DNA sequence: TGCGCCAGCAGCTTTAGTCCCGCGGAGAAGCAGTTCTTC. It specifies CASSFSPAEKQFF.

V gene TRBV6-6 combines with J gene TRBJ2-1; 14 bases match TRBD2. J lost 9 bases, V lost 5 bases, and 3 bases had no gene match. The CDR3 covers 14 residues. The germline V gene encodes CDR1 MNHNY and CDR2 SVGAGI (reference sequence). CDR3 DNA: TGTGCCAGCAGTCGGACTAGCGGGAGGAGTGAGCAGTTCTTC. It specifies CASSRTSGRSEQFF.

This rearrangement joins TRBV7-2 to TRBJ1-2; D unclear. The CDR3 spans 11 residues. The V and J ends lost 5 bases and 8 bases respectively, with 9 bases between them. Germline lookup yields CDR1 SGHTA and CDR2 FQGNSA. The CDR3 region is CASSIRRGYTF. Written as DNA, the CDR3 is TGTGCCAGCAGCATCCGAAGGGGCTACACCTTC. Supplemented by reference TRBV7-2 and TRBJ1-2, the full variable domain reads GAGVSQSPSNKVTEKGKDVELRCDPISGHTALYWYRQSLGQGLEFLIYFQGNSAPDKSGLPSDRFSAERTGGSVSTLTIQRTQQEDSAVYLCASSIRRGYTFGSGTRLTVV.

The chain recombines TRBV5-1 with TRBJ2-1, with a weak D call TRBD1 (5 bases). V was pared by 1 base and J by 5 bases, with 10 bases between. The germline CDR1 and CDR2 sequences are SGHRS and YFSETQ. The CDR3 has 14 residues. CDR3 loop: CASSLPGRDNEQFF. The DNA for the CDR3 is TGCGCCAGCAGCTTGCCAGGCAGGGACAATGAGCAGTTCTTC. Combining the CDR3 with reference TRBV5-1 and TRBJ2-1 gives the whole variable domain KAGVTQTPRYLIKTRGQQVTLSCSPISGHRSVSWYQQTPGQGLQFLFEYFSETQRNKGNFPGRFSGRQFSNSRSEMNVSTLELGDSALYLCASSLPGRDNEQFFGPGTRLTVL.

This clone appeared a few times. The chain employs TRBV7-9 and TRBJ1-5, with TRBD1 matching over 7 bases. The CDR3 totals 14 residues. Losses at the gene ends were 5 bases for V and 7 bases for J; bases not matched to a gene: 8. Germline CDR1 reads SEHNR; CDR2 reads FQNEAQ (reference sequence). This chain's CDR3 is CASSHTGDGQPQHF. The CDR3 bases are TGTGCCAGCAGCCATACAGGGGACGGGCAGCCCCAGCATTTT.

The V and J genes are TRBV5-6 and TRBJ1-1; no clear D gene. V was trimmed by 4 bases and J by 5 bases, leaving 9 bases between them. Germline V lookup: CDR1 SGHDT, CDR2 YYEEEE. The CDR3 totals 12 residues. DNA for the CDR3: TGTGCCAGCAGCCGTGGGGTGACTGAAGCTTTCTTT. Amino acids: CASSRGVTEAFF.

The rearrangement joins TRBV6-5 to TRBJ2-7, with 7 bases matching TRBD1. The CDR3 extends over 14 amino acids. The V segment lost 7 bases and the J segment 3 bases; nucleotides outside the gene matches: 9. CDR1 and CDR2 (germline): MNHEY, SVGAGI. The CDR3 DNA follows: TGTGCCAGCACCGTAGGGACAGATAACTACGAGCAGTACTTC. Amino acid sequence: CASTVGTDNYEQYF.

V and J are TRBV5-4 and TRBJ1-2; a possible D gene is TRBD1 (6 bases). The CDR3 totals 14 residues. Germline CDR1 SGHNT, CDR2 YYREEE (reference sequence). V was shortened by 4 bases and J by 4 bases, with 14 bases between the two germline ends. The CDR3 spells CASSPDSSLYGYTF. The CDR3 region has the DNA TGTGCCAGCAGCCCGGACAGTTCCCTCTATGGCTACACCTTC.